Below, one T cell receptor beta chain is given with its context. This clonotype has ten or more counts. Its binding antigen is unknown. Base-call qualities are not available, and no considerably larger clone is one nucleotide away. What the time point label conveys for this sample: sample taken at primary tumor resection. Without any cell sorting, TCR sequencing was performed on whole RNA extracted either from tumor and nontumor lung tissue or from cryopreserved PBMC samples. The donors were 65 to 85 patients from the lung TRACERx cohort who had early-stage, untreated non-small cell lung cancer. Patients were selected for TCR sequencing only if sufficient RNA was available from at least two tumor regions. The germline ends are 30 bases apart after V is trimmed by 2 bases and J by 7 bases. Taken from the germline V gene (reference sequence), the CDR1 and CDR2 loops are MNHNY and SVGAGI. From its cysteine to its phenylalanine, the CDR3 spans 19 amino acids. The sequence is cut down to CDR3 DNA, 57 bases in frame from base 1.

The library was prepared using 5' RACE. The instrument given in TCRdb is NextSeq 500. In the TCR library protocol, a unique molecular identifier was attached to each TCR cDNA molecule so that PCR and sequencing errors could be corrected. As for how the authors treated the data: TCR identification, UMI-based error correction and CDR3 extraction were performed with Decombinator tools. Expanded TCRs were defined as those above a frequency of 2 per 1,000, corresponding to the top 1% of the tumor frequency distribution. Each repertoire was subsampled 100 times to 5,000 TCRs, after which Renyi diversity was computed with the R vegan package. To build CDR3 similarity networks, amino acid triplet string-kernel similarity was used, and CDR3s were connected when their pairwise similarity was above 0.82. The public reads were quality trimmed at Q25 with fastp and then assembled into clones with MiXCR by TCRdb, keeping productive beta chains. When rows share a CDR3 protein, they turn into one entry using the most common DNA and genes. The V and J calls, along with clone size, are taken from TCRdb and not from the paper's own processing. For this sample there are just under 40,000 distinct CDR3 sequences; roughly 5.2% appear just once. The ten biggest clones cover approximately 10% of the sample.

The data originate from a study of spatial heterogeneity in lung cancer (dated by TCRdb to the late 2010s). In terms of the full investigation: Beta-chain transcripts were consistently detected in greater numbers than alpha-chain transcripts, which likely reflected higher beta-chain transcript abundance. In the raw uncorrected reads, each unique combination of TCR and UMI appeared on average more than ten times. TCR alpha and beta repertoires were quantitatively compared across multiple tumor regions, matched nontumor lung and blood in non-small cell lung cancer. Nonsynonymous mutation counts, determined by whole-exome sequencing of tumor tissue, were related to TCR repertoire features. Both alpha and beta chains were TCR-sequenced in 200 or so tumor regions, under 80 matched nontumor lung samples and 56 PBMC samples obtained at surgery.

Overall study results and their limits: Ubiquitous expanded tumor TCRs were detected in blood more often at tumor resection than at routine follow-up. Additional single-cell paired TCR alpha and beta sequencing was considered necessary to confirm, at a functional level, the hypothesis that regional TCRs recognize regional mutations.

Recombination joined TRBV6-6 with TRBJ2-7; the D gene assignment is perhaps TRBD1 or TRBD2, with each matching 7 bases. Sequenced material: PBMCs, taken at surgery. This clonotype originated in a male donor with early-stage non-small cell lung cancer. The DNA sequence is as follows: TGTGCCAGCAGTTACCCCCTTCGGAATTTACAGGGGAGGACTAGAGAGCAGTACTTC. The translation is CASSYPLRNLQGRTREQYF.